This entry features one T cell receptor beta chain sequence. The antigen remains undetermined. Trimming stripped 3 bases from V and 5 bases from J, with 11 bases between. The V gene's germline CDR1 is SQVTM and CDR2 ANQGSEA. This CDR3 is 12 amino acids long. Genomic DNA of each subset was evenly split across several immunoSEQ plates. Each PCR replicate from the sorted subsets contained roughly 210 ng DNA, which is some 32,000 T cell genomes. Only in-frame clones appear in the TCRdb table, and some are missing; sequencing was by immunoSEQ multiplex PCR. This table has over a million clones, approximately 97% appearing once. The sample is drawn from a study of shared clonotypes between healthy human individuals. Findings and limits, study-wide: What rarefaction showed was incomplete sorted-subset sequencing despite large depth.

The chain combines TRBV29-1 with TRBJ2-7, with a tentative D call TRBD1 (6 bases). This clonotype originated in a man in his thirties or forties in good health. The material sequenced was naive CD4+ T cells sorted from blood. Documented subset: CD45RA+ positively selected. The chain's CDR3 is CSVDAGADEQYF. CDR3 bases: TGCAGCGTTGATGCAGGGGCCGACGAGCAGTACTTC.